These 21 T cell receptor beta chains share one sample of origin, sequenced in a study of shared clonotypes between healthy human individuals. Sequencing was performed with immunoSEQ multiplex PCR; in TCRdb, only in-frame clones are kept and a portion is missing. The sample has approximately 1.9 million clones; 90% to 95% are singletons. Naive CD8 cells were CD45RO-negative, positively selected for CCR7, excluding terminally differentiated effector memory CD45RA+ cells. The sequenced material came from naive CD8+ T cells from PBMCs. These receptors all stem from a man younger than 30 in good health. Some clones in this sample may be carry-over from other donors' samples.

This rearrangement joins TRBV27 to TRBJ2-1; 9 positions agree with TRBD2. This CDR3 has 17 amino acids. J was trimmed by 2 bases and V by 5 bases; bases with no gene match: 10. Germline V gene lookup returns CDR1 MNHEY and CDR2 SMNVEV (reference sequence). The CDR3 DNA reads TGTGCCAGCAGTACGAGCGGGAGGCCCTTCCCCTACAATGAGCAGTTCTTC. This translates into CASSTSGRPFPYNEQFF.

J is TRBJ2-7 and V is TRBV13; TRBD2 might be the D (6 bases). With 8 bases removed from V and 0 bases from J, the gap between germline ends came to 11 bases. The germline V gene encodes CDR1 PRHDT and CDR2 FYEKMQ (reference sequence). CDR3 size: 13 residues. This CDR3 is CASSSESSYEQYF. As DNA, the CDR3 is TGTGCCAGCTCTAGCGAGAGCTCCTACGAGCAGTACTTC.

The V and J genes are TRBV19 and TRBJ1-3; 7 positions agree with TRBD1. With 4 bases clipped from V and 0 bases from J, the junction kept 9 bases outside the gene matches. The CDR3 is 17 residues long. Germline V CDR1 and CDR2: LNHDA, SQIVND (reference sequence). DNA of the CDR3: TGTGCCAGTAGTACGCTACAGGGGCGAACCTCTGGAAACACCATATATTTT. This encodes CASSTLQGRTSGNTIYF.

V usage is TRBV7-9 and J usage is TRBJ2-1, with a possible D match to TRBD2 (6 bases). The length of the CDR3 is 15 residues. V was clipped by 9 bases and J by 4 bases, with 19 bases between them. Germline CDR1 and CDR2: SEHNR and FQNEAQ (reference sequence). The CDR3 DNA is TGTGCCAGGGGACCCGCGGAGGGGATATACAATGAGCAGTTCTTC. It codes for CARGPAEGIYNEQFF. The whole variable domain, filled in from reference TRBV7-9 and TRBJ2-1, reads DTGVSQNPRHKITKRGQNVTFRCDPISEHNRLYWYRQTLGQGPEFLTYFQNEAQLEKSRLLSDRFSAERPKGSFSTLEIQRTEQGDSAMYLCARGPAEGIYNEQFFGPGTRLTVL.

The V gene is TRBV5-8, the J gene TRBJ2-1; D is perhaps TRBD2 (7 bases). The germline V gene encodes CDR1 SGHTS and CDR2 YDEGEE. The CDR3 has 16 amino acids. Trimming removed 1 base at V and 4 bases at J, with 15 bases between. CDR3 amino acids: CASSLSTEGGYNEQFF. In nucleotides, the CDR3 is TGTGCCAGCAGCTTGAGTACGGAGGGGGGGTACAATGAGCAGTTCTTC.

V and J are TRBV28 and TRBJ2-4; either TRBD1 or TRBD2 may supply D (6 bases each). The ends were cut back, 3 bases at V and 10 bases at J, with 16 bases in the middle. Per the germline V gene, CDR1 is MDHEN and CDR2 is SYDVKM. The CDR3 has 14 amino acids. The CDR3 reads CASSFLETGGIQYF. For the CDR3, the DNA is TGTGCCAGCAGTTTCTTGGAGACAGGAGGGATTCAGTACTTC. The variable domain in full, with the rest retrieved from reference TRBV28 and TRBJ2-4, is DVKVTQSSRYLVKRTGEKVFLECVQDMDHENMFWYRQDPGLGLRLIYFSYDVKMKEKGDIPEGYSVSREKKERFSLILESASTNQTSMYLCASSFLETGGIQYFGAGTRLSVL.

V and J are TRBV14 and TRBJ2-1; 8 bases match TRBD2. Germline CDR1 and CDR2: SGHDN and FVKESK. V gave up 5 bases and J gave up 2 bases; unmatched junction bases: 8. The CDR3 spans 16 residues. The CDR3 reads CASSNPGTRAYNEQFF. The CDR3 DNA sequence: TGTGCCAGCAGCAACCCCGGGACTAGAGCCTACAATGAGCAGTTCTTC.

V and J are TRBV7-2 and TRBJ2-3; D unresolved. CDR1 is SGHTA and CDR2 is FQGNSA in the germline V gene. V was trimmed by 1 base and J by 1 base, leaving 3 bases between them. CDR3 length: 13 residues. The CDR3 DNA follows: TGTGCCAGCAGCTTAGGACGCACAGATACGCAGTATTTT. Residues: CASSLGRTDTQYF.

This chain connects TRBV29-1 to TRBJ2-7, with 13 bases aligning to TRBD2. Germline V CDR1 and CDR2: SQVTM, ANQGSEA. Trimming at V came to 5 bases and at J to 0 bases, leaving 10 bases not matched to a gene. The CDR3 runs to 17 residues. The DNA for the CDR3 is TGCAGCGTTTCCGGACTAGCGGGAGTTTTCAGCTCCTACGAGCAGTACTTC. It yields the protein CSVSGLAGVFSSYEQYF.

V gene TRBV18 combines with J gene TRBJ2-3, with D perhaps TRBD1 (5 bases). CDR1 is KGHSH and CDR2 is LQKENI in the germline V gene. The CDR3 spans 15 residues. V was cut by 4 bases and J by 4 bases, with 15 bases left in between. The CDR3 coding sequence is TGTGCCAGCTCACTCGACAGACAAGGCCCAGATACGCAGTATTTT. Translated: CASSLDRQGPDTQYF.

The V gene is TRBV5-1, the J gene TRBJ2-7; TRBD1 matches 7 bases. CDR1 and CDR2 (germline): SGHRS, YFSETQ. Trimming removed 7 bases from V and 0 bases from J; junction bases left unmatched: 4. The CDR3 is 13 residues long. CDR3 sequence (DNA): TGCGCCAGCGGACAGGAGAACTCCTACGAGCAGTACTTC. The encoded protein is CASGQENSYEQYF.

V is TRBV27 and J is TRBJ1-3; 11 nucleotides line up with TRBD1. CDR3 length equals 17 residues. CDR1 is MNHEY, CDR2 SMNVEV, per germline (reference sequence). Trimming at V came to 4 bases and at J to 2 bases, leaving 7 bases not matched to a gene. The CDR3 loop reads CASSSTGTGGTGNTIYF. The CDR3 DNA is TGTGCCAGCAGTTCCACCGGGACAGGGGGGACTGGAAACACCATATATTTT.

V usage is TRBV29-1 and J usage is TRBJ1-4; D not certain. Looked up from germline, CDR1 is SQVTM and CDR2 is ANQGSEA. V lost 5 bases to trimming and J lost 2 bases, with 3 bases between them. The length of the CDR3 is 11 residues. The CDR3 nucleotides are TGCAGCGTTAAGACTAATGAAAAACTGTTTTTT. Its protein is CSVKTNEKLFF. Complete variable domain (other parts from reference TRBV29-1 and TRBJ1-4): SAVISQKPSRDICQRGTSLTIQCQVDSQVTMMFWYRQQPGQSLTLIATANQGSEATYESGFVIDKFPISRPNLTFSTLTVSNMSPEDSSIYLCSVKTNEKLFFGSGTQLSVL.

The V and J genes are TRBV5-1 and TRBJ1-3; maybe TRBD1 (5 bases). V gave up 3 bases and J gave up 0 bases, with 13 bases separating them. The CDR3 extends over 16 amino acids. In germline, CDR1 is SGHRS, CDR2 YFSETQ. DNA for the CDR3: TGCGCCAGCAGCTCCTGGGTAGGGGCCTCTGGAAACACCATATATTTT. This translates into CASSSWVGASGNTIYF.

The rearrangement joins TRBV10-2 to TRBJ2-7; D could derive from TRBD1 or TRBD2 (7 bases each). Trimming removed 6 bases from V and 4 bases from J, with 16 bases in between. This CDR3 is 14 amino acids long. Germline assignment: CDR1 WSHSY and CDR2 SAAADI. The CDR3 reads CASSLREGAYEQYF. Here the CDR3 DNA reads TGCGCCAGCAGCCTGAGGGAGGGGGCGTACGAGCAGTACTTC.

V is TRBV9 and J is TRBJ1-4; D is ambiguous. The germline CDR1 and CDR2 sequences are SGDLS and YYNGEE. The V and J ends lost 3 bases and 8 bases respectively, with 14 bases between them. The CDR3 totals 14 residues. The CDR3, as DNA: TGTGCCAGCAGCGGGGGTTTTAGGAAAGAAAAACTGTTTTTT. The encoded protein is CASSGGFRKEKLFF.

This clone was picked up one time. J is TRBJ2-7 and V is TRBV7-9, with TRBD1 identical over 7 bases. The CDR3 extends over 14 amino acids. Trimming at V came to 1 base and at J to 6 bases, leaving 6 bases not matched to a gene. Germline loops: CDR1 SEHNR, CDR2 FQNEAQ (reference sequence). CDR3 protein: CASSLGQGTAEQYF. CDR3 DNA sequence: TGTGCCAGCAGCTTAGGACAGGGTACGGCCGAGCAGTACTTC.

This rearrangement joins TRBV18 to TRBJ2-1; maybe TRBD2 (6 bases). V lost 3 bases and J 8 bases, leaving 14 bases between the germline ends. CDR1 is KGHSH, CDR2 LQKENI, per germline. The CDR3 spans 14 residues. The DNA for the CDR3 is TGTGCCAGCTCACCGGACTACACTAGGGATGAGCAGTTCTTC. It encodes CASSPDYTRDEQFF.

The sample holds one count of this clone. V usage is TRBV6-1 and J usage is TRBJ2-7, with D unclear. The V end was cut by 2 bases, the J end by 2 bases, with 10 bases between. The CDR3 loop spans 14 amino acids. Germline CDR1 MNHNS, CDR2 SASEGT. CDR3 DNA: TGTGCCAGCAGTGAAATTATCCGACCCTACGAGCAGTACTTC. It specifies CASSEIIRPYEQYF.

The chain recombines TRBV10-3 with TRBJ1-1, with D perhaps TRBD1 (5 bases). V lost 6 bases to trimming and J lost 4 bases, with 12 bases between them. The CDR3 spans 13 residues. Germline CDR1 ENHRY, CDR2 SYGVKD. The chain's CDR3 is CAIRGRGVTEAFF. For the CDR3, the DNA is TGTGCCATCAGGGGCCGGGGGGTCACTGAAGCTTTCTTT.

This clone was observed once. The V call is TRBV7-9, the J call TRBJ2-7; the D gene is possibly TRBD2 (6 bases). Germline V gives CDR1 SEHNR, CDR2 FQNEAQ (reference sequence). Trimming removed 7 bases from V and 3 bases from J, with 13 bases in between. The CDR3 runs 13 residues. The CDR3 region has the DNA TGTGCCAGCACCTTGGGGGGAGGCTACGAGCAGTACTTC. This sequence encodes CASTLGGGYEQYF.